These 4 T cell receptor beta chains originate from one sample sequenced in a study of T cell responses to AZD1222 COVID-19 vaccine. Produced via immunoSEQ multiplex PCR; TCRdb's table is partial and in-frame only. The sample includes around 160,000 clones, 90% to 95% of them seen just once. Here the sequenced sample was peripheral blood, taken 28 days after the second AZD1222 dose. The source of these receptors is an adult who received the AZD1222 COVID-19 vaccine.

This rearrangement joins TRBV27 to TRBJ1-1, with D perhaps matching TRBD1 (5 bases). The CDR3 length is 13 residues. In germline, CDR1 is MNHEY, CDR2 SMNVEV (reference sequence). Trimming removed 7 bases at V and 4 bases at J, with 13 bases between. The CDR3 DNA reads TGTGCCAGCACCCCTGGGGGGGGCACTGAAGCTTTCTTT. It codes for CASTPGGGTEAFF.

V gene TRBV24-1 combines with J gene TRBJ1-2; 8 bases agree with TRBD1. With V trimmed by 3 bases and J by 6 bases, 8 bases remained unmatched. The V gene's germline CDR1 is KGHDR and CDR2 SFDVKD. The CDR3 length is 15 residues. The CDR3 protein is CATSDALRGRDGYTF. In nucleotides, the CDR3 is TGTGCCACCAGTGATGCTCTCAGGGGGCGGGATGGCTACACCTTC.

This clone was seen once. This chain uses TRBV6-6 with TRBJ2-1; 8 bases map to TRBD1. Looked up from germline, CDR1 is MNHNY and CDR2 is SVGAGI (reference sequence). CDR3 length: 14 amino acids. Trimming at V came to 5 bases and at J to 6 bases, leaving 6 bases not matched to a gene. The CDR3 reads CASSTGQGINEQFF. The CDR3 coding sequence is TGTGCCAGCAGTACAGGACAGGGTATCAATGAGCAGTTCTTC.

This clone has just one count. This chain uses TRBV9 with TRBJ2-1; D gene unclear. From germline, CDR1 is SGDLS and CDR2 YYNGEE. The CDR3 runs 12 residues. The V and J ends lost 4 bases and 4 bases respectively, with 6 bases between them. CDR3 nucleotide sequence: TGTGCCAGCAGCACAACGTACAATGAGCAGTTCTTC. Its protein product is CASSTTYNEQFF.